A selection of T cell receptor beta chains follows, all from one sample in a study of cytomegalovirus exposure and HLA in healthy donors. Libraries were prepared by immunoSEQ multiplex PCR; TCRdb keeps only in-frame clonotypes and omits some of them. This sample has approximately 170,000 clones, with 68% found just once. Sequenced sample: PBMCs. These receptors were obtained from a man between 50 and 59 years old in good health and CMV-seronegative. CDR3s include the opening cysteine and the closing phenylalanine or tryptophan. Each record gives: V gene, D gene, J gene, clone size, CDR3 protein, CDR3 DNA. A D gene is named only where the DNA matches it firmly. Some rows mark clone size as missing; the rest say once, few, many or name a class of expanded clone.

V gene: TRBV7-2
D gene: TRBD1
J gene: TRBJ1-2
clone size: few
CDR3 protein: CASSLGPSQGAFSYTF
CDR3 DNA: TGTGCCAGCAGCTTAGGACCCTCACAGGGGGCGTTTAGCTACACCTTC

V gene: TRBV28
D gene: .
J gene: TRBJ1-5
clone size: .
CDR3 protein: CASRPTARPQHF
CDR3 DNA: TGTGCCAGCAGACCGACAGCCCGGCCCCAGCATTTT

V gene: TRBV11-2
D gene: .
J gene: TRBJ2-5
clone size: .
CDR3 protein: CASSRGSETQYF
CDR3 DNA: TGTGCCAGCAGCCGAGGGTCAGAGACCCAGTACTTC

V gene: TRBV5-1
D gene: TRBD2
J gene: TRBJ2-3
clone size: .
CDR3 protein: CASRPGGYGDTQYF
CDR3 DNA: TGCGCCAGCAGACCGGGGGGGTATGGGGATACGCAGTATTTT

V gene: TRBV7-2
D gene: TRBD2
J gene: TRBJ2-1
clone size: .
CDR3 protein: CASSFRLAGKYNEQFF
CDR3 DNA: TGTGCCAGCAGCTTCCGACTAGCGGGCAAATACAATGAGCAGTTCTTC

V gene: TRBV7-8
D gene: .
J gene: TRBJ2-1
clone size: .
CDR3 protein: CASSSTGREQFF
CDR3 DNA: TGTGCCAGCAGCTCCACAGGGCGCGAGCAGTTCTTC

V gene: TRBV5-1
D gene: .
J gene: TRBJ1-2
clone size: few
CDR3 protein: CASSLNRADNYGYTF
CDR3 DNA: TGCGCCAGCAGCTTGAACAGGGCAGATAACTATGGCTACACCTTC

V gene: TRBV11-2
D gene: .
J gene: TRBJ1-4
clone size: .
CDR3 protein: CASSPNGALVEKLFF
CDR3 DNA: TGTGCCAGCAGCCCTAACGGAGCGTTAGTTGAAAAACTGTTTTTT

V gene: TRBV5-1
D gene: TRBD1
J gene: TRBJ1-1
clone size: .
CDR3 protein: CASSLGDRGPNTEAFF
CDR3 DNA: TGCGCCAGCAGCTTGGGGGACAGGGGCCCGAACACTGAAGCTTTCTTT

V gene: TRBV6-6
D gene: TRBD2
J gene: TRBJ2-5
clone size: many
CDR3 protein: CASSAGEETQYF
CDR3 DNA: TGTGCCAGCAGTGCGGGGGAAGAGACCCAGTACTTC

V gene: TRBV5-4
D gene: TRBD1
J gene: TRBJ1-2
clone size: .
CDR3 protein: CASSPGQVMVGGGYTF
CDR3 DNA: TGTGCCAGCAGCCCAGGACAGGTTATGGTCGGGGGTGGCTACACCTTC

V gene: TRBV4-1
D gene: TRBD1
J gene: TRBJ1-5
clone size: .
CDR3 protein: CASSRNTGANQPQHF
CDR3 DNA: TGCGCCAGCAGCCGAAACACAGGGGCTAATCAGCCCCAGCATTTT

V gene: TRBV5-4
D gene: .
J gene: TRBJ1-6
clone size: .
CDR3 protein: CASSLEQAYNSPLHF
CDR3 DNA: TGTGCCAGCAGCTTGGAGCAGGCCTATAATTCACCCCTCCACTTT

V gene: TRBV7-3
D gene: .
J gene: TRBJ1-3
clone size: .
CDR3 protein: CASSPDSRTASGNTIYF
CDR3 DNA: TGTGCCAGCAGCCCCGACTCAAGGACAGCCTCTGGAAACACCATATATTTT

V gene: TRBV5-1
D gene: TRBD2
J gene: TRBJ2-7
clone size: .
CDR3 protein: CASSLEAGLEQYF
CDR3 DNA: TGCGCCAGCAGCTTGGAAGCGGGGCTCGAGCAGTACTTC

V gene: TRBV28
D gene: .
J gene: TRBJ1-2
clone size: few
CDR3 protein: CASHAIGTGYTF
CDR3 DNA: TGTGCCAGCCATGCCATCGGTACTGGCTACACCTTC

V gene: TRBV4-2
D gene: TRBD2
J gene: TRBJ2-3
clone size: .
CDR3 protein: CASSLTSGGTDTQYF
CDR3 DNA: TGTGCCAGCAGCCTTACTAGCGGGGGCACAGATACGCAGTATTTT

V gene: TRBV7-8
D gene: TRBD1
J gene: TRBJ1-5
clone size: .
CDR3 protein: CASSSGQHQNQPQHF
CDR3 DNA: TGTGCCAGCAGTTCGGGACAGCATCAAAATCAGCCCCAGCATTTT

V gene: TRBV4-2
D gene: TRBD2
J gene: TRBJ2-2
clone size: .
CDR3 protein: CASSLAGGRTGELFF
CDR3 DNA: TGTGCCAGCAGCCTAGCGGGGGGTCGCACCGGGGAGCTGTTTTTT

V gene: TRBV7-2
D gene: TRBD2
J gene: TRBJ2-5
clone size: .
CDR3 protein: CASSHPGLGIEETQYF
CDR3 DNA: TGTGCCAGCAGCCACCCGGGACTAGGGATAGAAGAGACCCAGTACTTC

V gene: TRBV9
D gene: .
J gene: TRBJ1-2
clone size: few
CDR3 protein: CASSVDQGRRDGYTF
CDR3 DNA: TGTGCCAGCAGCGTAGATCAGGGGCGCCGCGATGGCTACACCTTC

V gene: TRBV5-6
D gene: TRBD1
J gene: TRBJ2-7
clone size: .
CDR3 protein: CASSLAGGQGTYEQYF
CDR3 DNA: TGTGCCAGCAGCTTGGCCGGGGGACAGGGGACCTACGAGCAGTACTTC

V gene: TRBV6-5
D gene: .
J gene: TRBJ1-2
clone size: few
CDR3 protein: CASSYPAGRANYGYTF
CDR3 DNA: TGTGCCAGCAGTTACCCGGCAGGGAGGGCCAACTATGGCTACACCTTC

V gene: TRBV5-1
D gene: TRBD2
J gene: TRBJ2-7
clone size: .
CDR3 protein: CASSGTSGFSYEQYF
CDR3 DNA: TGCGCCAGCAGCGGGACTAGCGGTTTCTCCTACGAGCAGTACTTC

V gene: TRBV7-9
D gene: TRBD2
J gene: TRBJ2-3
clone size: .
CDR3 protein: CASSLGLAGAASTDTQYF
CDR3 DNA: TGTGCCAGCAGCTTGGGCCTAGCGGGGGCGGCTAGCACAGATACGCAGTATTTT

V gene: TRBV4-1
D gene: .
J gene: TRBJ1-2
clone size: .
CDR3 protein: CASSPGGMSNGYTF
CDR3 DNA: TGCGCCAGCAGTCCGGGGGGAATGAGTAATGGCTACACCTTC

V gene: TRBV5-1
D gene: .
J gene: TRBJ1-2
clone size: .
CDR3 protein: CASSAAGVNYGYTF
CDR3 DNA: TGCGCCAGCAGCGCTGCGGGGGTGAACTATGGCTACACCTTC

V gene: TRBV28
D gene: TRBD1
J gene: TRBJ1-1
clone size: few
CDR3 protein: CASSLRGLNTEAFF
CDR3 DNA: TGTGCCAGCAGTTTGAGGGGGCTGAACACTGAAGCTTTCTTT

V gene: TRBV4-3
D gene: .
J gene: TRBJ2-5
clone size: few
CDR3 protein: CASSQEADTETQYF
CDR3 DNA: TGCGCCAGCAGCCAAGAGGCGGACACCGAGACCCAGTACTTC

V gene: TRBV27
D gene: .
J gene: TRBJ1-1
clone size: .
CDR3 protein: CASSLLGRGGTEAFF
CDR3 DNA: TGTGCCAGCAGTTTATTGGGCCGAGGAGGCACTGAAGCTTTCTTT

V gene: TRBV19
D gene: .
J gene: TRBJ2-2
clone size: .
CDR3 protein: CASSISGGITGELFF
CDR3 DNA: TGTGCCAGTAGTATATCAGGGGGGATCACCGGGGAGCTGTTTTTT

V gene: TRBV7-9
D gene: .
J gene: TRBJ2-3
clone size: .
CDR3 protein: CASSSPTGLATDTQYF
CDR3 DNA: TGTGCCAGCAGCTCCCCGACTGGTCTGGCCACAGATACGCAGTATTTT

V gene: TRBV5-1
D gene: .
J gene: TRBJ2-2
clone size: .
CDR3 protein: CASSLLVGGNTGELFF
CDR3 DNA: TGCGCCAGCAGCTTGTTAGTAGGGGGGAACACCGGGGAGCTGTTTTTT

V gene: TRBV28
D gene: TRBD1
J gene: TRBJ2-7
clone size: many
CDR3 protein: CASTPWTMGQGYSSYEQYF
CDR3 DNA: TGTGCCAGCACTCCATGGACTATGGGACAGGGCTATAGCTCCTACGAGCAGTACTTC

V gene: TRBV11-2
D gene: .
J gene: TRBJ1-2
clone size: few
CDR3 protein: CASSAGAGVGYGYTF
CDR3 DNA: TGTGCCAGCAGCGCCGGCGCAGGGGTCGGCTATGGCTACACCTTC

V gene: TRBV11-2
D gene: .
J gene: TRBJ1-1
clone size: once
CDR3 protein: CASSLGLTQVNTEAFF
CDR3 DNA: TGTGCCAGCAGCTTAGGCTTAACACAGGTGAACACTGAAGCTTTCTTT

V gene: TRBV5-1
D gene: TRBD2
J gene: TRBJ2-2
clone size: .
CDR3 protein: CASSPGLAGRITGELFF
CDR3 DNA: TGCGCCAGCAGCCCAGGACTAGCGGGGAGGATCACCGGGGAGCTGTTTTTT

V gene: TRBV19
D gene: TRBD2
J gene: TRBJ2-3
clone size: .
CDR3 protein: CASRTSGGTTDTQYF
CDR3 DNA: TGTGCCAGCCGTACTAGCGGGGGCACCACAGATACGCAGTATTTT

V gene: TRBV5-4
D gene: TRBD2
J gene: TRBJ2-1
clone size: .
CDR3 protein: CASSPRGGEVSEQFF
CDR3 DNA: TGTGCCAGCAGCCCCCGGGGGGGGGAAGTGAGTGAGCAGTTCTTC

V gene: TRBV6-5
D gene: .
J gene: TRBJ1-1
clone size: once
CDR3 protein: CASSYSKGIEAFF
CDR3 DNA: TGTGCCAGCAGTTACTCGAAGGGGATTGAAGCTTTCTTT

V gene: TRBV6-6
D gene: TRBD1
J gene: TRBJ2-5
clone size: few
CDR3 protein: CASRPREAGGRETQYF
CDR3 DNA: TGTGCCAGCAGACCCCGCGAAGCAGGGGGCCGAGAGACCCAGTACTTC

V gene: TRBV4-2
D gene: TRBD1
J gene: TRBJ1-1
clone size: .
CDR3 protein: CASSLNSGTGTLAFF
CDR3 DNA: TGTGCCAGCAGCCTAAATTCCGGGACAGGGACCTTGGCTTTCTTT